The TCR beta chain under discussion was sequenced for a study of blood T cell repertoires in COVID-19. Study at large: Collection of acute and convalescent COVID-19 samples took place in the United States, Italy and Spain. PBMCs, B-cell-depleted T cells, or T cells were the source of the cDNA or gDNA that made up the material.

Per the germline V gene, CDR1 is SGDLS and CDR2 is YYNGEE. This CDR3 comprises 17 residues. V was pared by 0 bases and J by 7 bases, with 10 bases of the junction left unmatched. Original data processing: Amplification of reference gene primers provided the estimated nucleated cell counts. Sequenced by immunoSEQ multiplex PCR; TCRdb stores in-frame clones only, minus some. V and J calls plus clone size are reproduced from that table; the DNA served to infer D and trimming. The profile shows 150,000 to 200,000 clones, nearly 85% of them singletons. The chain is built from TRBV9 and TRBJ1-4; 9 positions match TRBD1. Source material: peripheral blood. The receptor was isolated from a woman under 40 with acute or convalescent COVID-19. The CDR3 spells CASSVEFGGTGSEKLFF. DNA for the CDR3: TGTGCCAGCAGCGTAGAGTTTGGAGGGACAGGGAGTGAAAAACTGTTTTTT.